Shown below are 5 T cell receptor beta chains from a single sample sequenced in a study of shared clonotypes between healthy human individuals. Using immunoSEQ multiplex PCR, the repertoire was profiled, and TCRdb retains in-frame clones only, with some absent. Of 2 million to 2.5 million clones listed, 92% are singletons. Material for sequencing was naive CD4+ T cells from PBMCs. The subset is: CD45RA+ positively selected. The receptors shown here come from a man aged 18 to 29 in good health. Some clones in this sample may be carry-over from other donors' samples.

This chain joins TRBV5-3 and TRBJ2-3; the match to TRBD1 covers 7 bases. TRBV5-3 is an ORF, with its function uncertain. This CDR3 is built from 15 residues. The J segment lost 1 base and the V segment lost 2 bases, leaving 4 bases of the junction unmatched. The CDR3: CARSFSGGGTDTQYF. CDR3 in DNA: TGTGCCAGAAGCTTTTCAGGGGGAGGCACAGATACGCAGTATTTT.

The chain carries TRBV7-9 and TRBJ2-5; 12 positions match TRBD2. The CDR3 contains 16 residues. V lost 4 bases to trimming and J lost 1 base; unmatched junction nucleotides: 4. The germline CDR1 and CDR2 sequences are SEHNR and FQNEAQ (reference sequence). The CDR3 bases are TGTGCCAGCAGCTCCGGACTAGCGGGATTCCAAGAGACCCAGTACTTC. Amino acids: CASSSGLAGFQETQYF.

CDR3 sequence (DNA): TGTGCCAGTAGAGGACAGAGTTCTGGAAACACCATATATTTT. Its translation: CASRGQSSGNTIYF. The chain uses TRBV19 and TRBJ1-3, with D possibly being TRBD1 (6 bases). Between the trimmed V and J ends, which lost 6 bases and 1 base, there was a span of 10 bases. This CDR3 region has 14 residues. Germline V gives CDR1 LNHDA, CDR2 SQIVND (reference sequence).

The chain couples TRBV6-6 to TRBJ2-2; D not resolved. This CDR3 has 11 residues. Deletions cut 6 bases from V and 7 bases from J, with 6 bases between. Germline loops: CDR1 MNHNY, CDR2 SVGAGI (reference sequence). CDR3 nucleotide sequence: TGTGCCAGCAGCCCCGACGGGGAGCTGTTTTTT. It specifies CASSPDGELFF.

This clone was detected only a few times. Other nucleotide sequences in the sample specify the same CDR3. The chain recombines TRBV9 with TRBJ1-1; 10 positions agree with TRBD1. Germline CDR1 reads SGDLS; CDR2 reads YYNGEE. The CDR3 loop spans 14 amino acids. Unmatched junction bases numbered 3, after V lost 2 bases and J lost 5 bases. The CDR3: CASSVGQGRTEAFF. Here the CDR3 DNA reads TGTGCCAGCAGCGTGGGACAGGGGAGAACTGAAGCTTTCTTT.